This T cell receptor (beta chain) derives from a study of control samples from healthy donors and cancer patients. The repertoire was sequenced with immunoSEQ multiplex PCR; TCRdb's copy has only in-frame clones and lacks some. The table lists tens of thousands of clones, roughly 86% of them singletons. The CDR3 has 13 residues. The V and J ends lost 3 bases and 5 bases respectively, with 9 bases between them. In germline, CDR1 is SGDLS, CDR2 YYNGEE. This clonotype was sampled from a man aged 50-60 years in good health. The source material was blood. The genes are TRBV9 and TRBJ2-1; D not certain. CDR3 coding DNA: TGTGCCAGCAGCGCAATAGTAAACAATGAGCAGTTCTTC. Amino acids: CASSAIVNNEQFF.